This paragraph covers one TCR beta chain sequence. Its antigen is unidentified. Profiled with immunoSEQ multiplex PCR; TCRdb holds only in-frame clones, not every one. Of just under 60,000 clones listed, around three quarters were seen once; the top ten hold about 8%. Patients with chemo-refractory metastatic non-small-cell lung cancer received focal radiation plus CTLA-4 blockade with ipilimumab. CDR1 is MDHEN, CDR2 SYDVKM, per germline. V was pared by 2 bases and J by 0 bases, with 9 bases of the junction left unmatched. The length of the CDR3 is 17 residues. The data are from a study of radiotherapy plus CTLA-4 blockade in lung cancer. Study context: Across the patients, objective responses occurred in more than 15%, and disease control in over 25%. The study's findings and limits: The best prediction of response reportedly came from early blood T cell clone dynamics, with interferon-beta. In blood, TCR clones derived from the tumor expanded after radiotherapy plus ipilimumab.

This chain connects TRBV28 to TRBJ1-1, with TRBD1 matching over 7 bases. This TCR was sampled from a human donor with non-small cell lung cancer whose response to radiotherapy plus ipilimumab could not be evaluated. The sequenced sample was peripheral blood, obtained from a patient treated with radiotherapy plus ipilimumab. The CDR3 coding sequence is TGTGCCAGCAGTTTAGACGTTAGGGGACAGCTGAACACTGAAGCTTTCTTT. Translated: CASSLDVRGQLNTEAFF.